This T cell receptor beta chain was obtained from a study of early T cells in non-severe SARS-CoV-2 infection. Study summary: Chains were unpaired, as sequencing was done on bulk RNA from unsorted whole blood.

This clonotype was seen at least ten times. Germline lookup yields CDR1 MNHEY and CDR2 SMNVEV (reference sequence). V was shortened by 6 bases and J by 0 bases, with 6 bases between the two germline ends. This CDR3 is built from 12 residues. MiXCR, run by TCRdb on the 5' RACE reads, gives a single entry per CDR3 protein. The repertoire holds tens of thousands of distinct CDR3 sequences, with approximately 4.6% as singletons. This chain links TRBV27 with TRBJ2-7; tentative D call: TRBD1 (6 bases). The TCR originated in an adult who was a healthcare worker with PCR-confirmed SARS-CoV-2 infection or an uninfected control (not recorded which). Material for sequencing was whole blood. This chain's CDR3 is CASRDSSYEQYF. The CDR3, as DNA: TGTGCCAGCAGGGACAGCTCCTACGAGCAGTACTTC.